This passage covers 8 T cell receptor beta chains from one sample sequenced in a study of T cell changes during pregnancy in multiple sclerosis (dated by TCRdb to between 2018 and 2020). Library preparation was by the immunoSEQ multiplex PCR assay. TCRdb holds this immuneACCESS table with in-frame rearrangements only. Some clones are missing; in checked studies, unresolved V genes explain under half, and the rest has no known cause. The sample table records about 70,000 clones; around 94% of these occur just once. The top ten hold less than 0.6% of the sample. Specimen: peripheral blood, collected in the third trimester of pregnancy. Receptor source: a female donor with multiple sclerosis, enrolled in a pregnancy study.

The CDR3 spells CASSALQGSGELFF. CDR3 bases: TGTGCCAGTAGTGCACTACAGGGATCCGGGGAGCTGTTTTTT. The rearrangement links TRBV19 to TRBJ2-2; D is perhaps TRBD1 (6 bases). The CDR3 contains 14 residues. Germline V gene lookup returns CDR1 LNHDA and CDR2 SQIVND (reference sequence). The ends were cut back, 5 bases at V and 6 bases at J, with 13 bases in the middle.

The rearrangement links TRBV4-3 to TRBJ1-1; D gene ambiguous. Germline V CDR1 and CDR2: LGHNA, YSLEER. Trimming shortened V by 4 bases and J by 4 bases, and 7 bases separated the two germline ends. The CDR3 sequence is 12 residues long. The DNA for the CDR3 is TGCGCCAGCAGCCGGTCCGGCACTGAAGCTTTCTTT. This translates into CASSRSGTEAFF.

The CDR3 region has the DNA TGCGCCAGCAGCTTTGGGACAGGGGTAGGTGGCACTGAAGCTTTCTTT. It translates to CASSFGTGVGGTEAFF. The chain couples TRBV10-2 to TRBJ1-1; TRBD1 aligns across 10 bases. Per germline, CDR1 WSHSY and CDR2 SAAADI. V lost 6 bases to trimming and J lost 4 bases; unmatched junction nucleotides: 11. The CDR3 runs 16 residues.

The chain recombines TRBV6-1 with TRBJ1-5; D is unclear. Trimming removed 5 bases from V and 8 bases from J, with 4 bases in between. The germline gives CDR1 MNHNS, CDR2 SASEGT. The CDR3 is 10 residues long. The DNA of the CDR3 is TGTGCCAGCAGTACTAAGCCCCAGCATTTT. Translated: CASSTKPQHF.

This chain connects TRBV5-6 to TRBJ1-6; TRBD1 might be the D (5 bases). The CDR3 sequence is 16 residues long. Trimming cost V 2 bases and J 8 bases, with 17 bases left between them. Germline CDR1 and CDR2: SGHDT and YYEEEE. The CDR3 sequence: CASSFPTREPYSPLHF. CDR3 in DNA: TGTGCCAGCAGCTTCCCCACCAGGGAACCTTATTCACCCCTCCACTTT.

This chain connects TRBV5-6 to TRBJ2-5; 8 nucleotides line up with TRBD2. The CDR3 is made up of 17 amino acids. Germline V gene data show CDR1 as SGHDT and CDR2 as YYEEEE. V lost 0 bases and J lost 0; bases outside the gene matches: 7. CDR3 sequence (DNA): TGTGCCAGCAGCTTGGCCCGGGGGGGACGGTACCAAGAGACCCAGTACTTC. It yields the protein CASSLARGGRYQETQYF.

This chain joins TRBV6-5 and TRBJ1-6, with D possibly being TRBD1 (6 bases). The germline gives CDR1 MNHEY, CDR2 SVGAGI. The CDR3 extends over 14 amino acids. Trimming pared 6 bases from V and 7 bases from J, leaving 13 bases between. Here the CDR3 DNA reads TGTGCCAGCAGCTGGGACACTATGAATTCACCCCTCCACTTT. It is translated as CASSWDTMNSPLHF.

The chain has TRBV11-3 and TRBJ2-3, with TRBD2 matching over 9 bases. J was trimmed by 6 bases and V by 2 bases; bases with no gene match: 9. CDR1 and CDR2 (germline): SGHNT, YENEEA. The CDR3 is 16 amino acids. The CDR3, as DNA: TGTGCCAGCAGCTTAAGTACAGCGGGAGGTACGGATACGCAGTATTTT. Protein product: CASSLSTAGGTDTQYF.